These 8 T cell receptor beta chains share one sample of origin, sequenced in a study of blood T cell repertoires in COVID-19. Here immunoSEQ multiplex PCR was the method, and the copy in TCRdb shows in-frame clones only, minus some. Seen here are approximately 80,000 clones, around 77% observed once, and the top ten hold approximately 15%. Sequences were obtained from peripheral blood. The receptors come from a man in his 70s with active or convalescent COVID-19.

The chain links TRBV3-1 (or the pseudogene TRBV3-2) to TRBJ2-1; D might be TRBD2 (6 bases). The germline V gene has CDR1 LGHDT and CDR2 YNNKEL (reference sequence). Deletions cut 0 bases from V and 10 bases from J, with 16 bases between. This CDR3 is built from 15 residues. The CDR3 DNA follows: TGTGCCAGCAGCCAAGATTTAACTAGCTGGGGGGAGCAGTTCTTC. Its protein is CASSQDLTSWGEQFF.

The V call is TRBV28, the J call TRBJ1-4; D might be TRBD1 (6 bases). This CDR3 region has 12 residues. V was shortened by 5 bases and J by 13 bases, with 14 bases between the two germline ends. The germline V gene encodes CDR1 MDHEN and CDR2 SYDVKM. The DNA for the CDR3 is TGTGCCAGCAGTAACCTACAGGGACGACTGTTTTTT. This translates into CASSNLQGRLFF.

The chain employs TRBV18 and TRBJ2-2; possible D gene TRBD2, 5 bases. Trimming stripped 6 bases from V and 6 bases from J, with 8 bases between. From germline, CDR1 is KGHSH and CDR2 LQKENI. This CDR3 region has 12 residues. Here the CDR3 DNA reads TGTGCCAGCTCCCCGAGGGCCGGGGAGCTGTTTTTT. It is translated as CASSPRAGELFF.

This clone appeared once. This sequence joins TRBV6-5 and TRBJ1-5; TRBD1 is a possible D gene (6 bases). Germline V gives CDR1 MNHEY, CDR2 SVGAGI. The CDR3 spans 15 residues. With 7 bases removed from V and 1 base from J, the gap between germline ends came to 14 bases. CDR3 in DNA: TGTGCCAGCATTTGGGCAGGGGAAAGCAATCAGCCCCAGCATTTT. Translation: CASIWAGESNQPQHF.

The rearrangement uses TRBV19 and TRBJ1-3, with a weak D call TRBD1 (5 bases). V was pared by 7 bases and J by 3 bases, with 13 bases between. The CDR3 spans 14 residues. CDR1 is LNHDA and CDR2 is SQIVND in the germline V gene (reference sequence). The CDR3 sequence is CASISGDGGNTIYF. The CDR3 DNA is TGTGCCAGTATCAGCGGGGACGGTGGAAACACCATATATTTT.

V gene TRBV5-1 combines with J gene TRBJ2-3, with no clear D. CDR3 length equals 14 residues. Germline loops: CDR1 SGHRS, CDR2 YFSETQ. V was pared by 4 bases and J by 2 bases, with 11 bases between. CDR3 sequence: CASSTLIYTDTQYF. The CDR3 DNA follows: TGCGCCAGCAGCACCCTTATCTACACAGATACGCAGTATTTT.

The V and J genes are TRBV4-1 and TRBJ1-5; unclear D gene. Germline V gives CDR1 MGHRA, CDR2 YSYEKL. The CDR3 extends over 16 amino acids. V was clipped by 4 bases and J by 2 bases, with 15 bases between them. The CDR3 nucleotides read TGCGCCAGCAGCCGACTAGCGACTGGGGGCAATCAGCCCCAGCATTTT. Translation gives CASSRLATGGNQPQHF.

The chain carries TRBV19 and TRBJ1-5, with D unclear. Germline-derived CDR1 and CDR2 are LNHDA and SQIVND (reference sequence). The V end was cut by 2 bases, the J end by 6 bases, with 8 bases between. CDR3 size: 13 residues. The CDR3 DNA is TGTGCCAGTAGTATACAGGAACGTCAGCCCCAGCATTTT. It yields the protein CASSIQERQPQHF.